Presented here are 18 T cell receptor beta chains from one specimen sequenced in a study of T cells in Graves' hyperthyroidism and ophthalmopathy. RNA transcripts yielded amplified TCR beta CDR3 regions. RT-PCR in the first round (using the HTBI primer set) targeted the TCR CDR3. TCRdb analysed the multiplex PCR reads with MiXCR anew, one entry per CDR3 protein. The data contain hundreds of thousands of distinct CDR3 sequences, about 43% of them singletons. The sample was peripheral blood or thyroid tissue (not recorded which). All receptors come from a woman aged 18-29 years with Graves' hyperthyroidism.

The V call is TRBV20-1, the J call TRBJ2-7; tentatively, D is TRBD2 (6 bases). There are 15 residues in the CDR3. Trimming stripped 2 bases from V and 1 base from J, with 15 bases between. Germline CDR1 is DFQATT and CDR2 is SNEGSKA (reference sequence). The CDR3 protein is CSARSFRDLSYEQYF. DNA of the CDR3: TGCAGTGCTAGATCTTTCCGGGACTTATCCTACGAGCAGTACTTC.

This clonotype was observed a few times. The J gene is TRBJ2-2, the V gene TRBV4-2; D unresolved. Trimming shortened V by 0 bases and J by 5 bases, and 7 bases separated the two germline ends. CDR1 LGHNA and CDR2 YNFKEQ come from the germline V gene. This CDR3 has 14 amino acids. CDR3 residues: CASSQDGRTGELFF. The CDR3 DNA reads TGTGCCAGCAGCCAAGATGGAAGGACCGGGGAGCTGTTTTTT.

This clonotype was seen only a few times. The V gene is TRBV7-2, the J gene TRBJ1-1; tentatively, D is TRBD1 (6 bases). This CDR3 has 14 residues. Germline CDR1 and CDR2: SGHTA and FQGNSA. The V and J ends lost 3 bases and 3 bases respectively, with 11 bases between them. This CDR3 is CASSFPGADTEAFF. CDR3 nucleotides: TGTGCCAGCAGCTTTCCAGGGGCGGACACTGAAGCTTTCTTT.

The chain is built from TRBV11-2 and TRBJ2-5, with D perhaps TRBD1 or TRBD2 (5 bases each). Germline V gene data show CDR1 as SGHAT and CDR2 as FQNNGV. Between the trimmed V and J ends, which lost 5 bases and 0 bases, there was a span of 16 bases. This CDR3 has 16 residues. CDR3 sequence: CASSTSGHSYQETQYF. The CDR3, as DNA: TGTGCCAGCAGCACAAGCGGACATTCGTACCAAGAGACCCAGTACTTC.

The chain links TRBV10-3 to TRBJ2-7; 9 bases match TRBD1. Germline lookup yields CDR1 ENHRY and CDR2 SYGVKD. With V trimmed by 6 bases and J by 5 bases, 5 bases remained unmatched. The length of the CDR3 is 13 residues. CDR3 region: CAIRRTGEDEQYF. In DNA, the CDR3 is TGTGCCATCAGGAGGACAGGGGAGGACGAGCAGTACTTC.

This clonotype was seen a handful of times. The chain has TRBV4-3 and TRBJ1-5; no firm D call. V lost 1 base and J lost 5, with 9 bases in between. The V gene's germline CDR1 is LGHNA and CDR2 YSLEER. This CDR3 contains 14 residues. CDR3 nucleotides: TGCGCCAGCAGCCAAGTTAGGGATCATCAGCCCCAGCATTTT. It yields the protein CASSQVRDHQPQHF.

This rearrangement joins TRBV29-1 to TRBJ2-7; 9 bases agree with TRBD1. Losses at the gene ends were 6 bases for V and 1 base for J; bases not matched to a gene: 13. The germline CDR1 and CDR2 sequences are SQVTM and ANQGSEA. This CDR3 contains 16 residues. Written as DNA, the CDR3 is TGCAGCGTCGCCGGGGACAGGGTTTCTTCGTCCTACGAGCAGTACTTC. This translates into CSVAGDRVSSSYEQYF.

The chain combines TRBV10-3 with TRBJ2-7; 8 bases match TRBD2. The CDR3 contains 15 residues. The V segment lost 3 bases and the J segment 0 bases; nucleotides outside the gene matches: 4. The germline V gene encodes CDR1 ENHRY and CDR2 SYGVKD. CDR3 amino acids: CAISEASGSSYEQYF. DNA of the CDR3: TGTGCCATCAGTGAAGCAAGCGGGAGCTCCTACGAGCAGTACTTC.

The rearrangement uses TRBV9 and TRBJ2-3; perhaps TRBD1 as D (6 bases). The CDR3 is made up of 16 amino acids. In germline, CDR1 is SGDLS, CDR2 YYNGEE. Trimming shortened V by 4 bases and J by 1 base, and 16 bases separated the two germline ends. The CDR3 nucleotides are TGTGCCAGCAGCCTAAACAGGGCTGGGGGCACAGATACGCAGTATTTT. As protein: CASSLNRAGGTDTQYF.

This chain connects TRBV25-1 to TRBJ2-3; 14 positions match TRBD2. There are 16 residues in the CDR3. With V trimmed by 7 bases and J by 4 bases, 7 bases remained unmatched. The germline V gene encodes CDR1 MGHDK and CDR2 SYGVNS. CDR3 coding DNA: TGTGCCAGCACCGACGGACTAGCGGGAGGACCAGATACGCAGTATTTT. This encodes CASTDGLAGGPDTQYF.

V and J are TRBV7-6 and TRBJ2-6; D is undetermined. Per germline, CDR1 SGHVS and CDR2 FNYEAQ. V was trimmed by 4 bases and J by 6 bases, leaving 10 bases between them. CDR3 length: 14 residues. The CDR3 region has the DNA TGTGCCAGCAGCTCCCCATGGGAGGCCAACGTCCTGACTTTC. It translates to CASSSPWEANVLTF.

J is TRBJ2-7 and V is TRBV5-5; 9 bases line up with TRBD1. This CDR3 is 15 amino acids long. J was trimmed by 4 bases and V by 3 bases; bases with no gene match: 8. Per the germline V gene, CDR1 is SGHKS and CDR2 is YYEKEE (reference sequence). CDR3 residues: CASSSGQGEGYEQYF. In nucleotides, the CDR3 is TGTGCCAGCAGCTCGGGACAGGGAGAAGGATACGAGCAGTACTTC.

This sequence joins TRBV29-1 and TRBJ1-2, with unresolved D. Germline V gives CDR1 SQVTM, CDR2 ANQGSEA. This CDR3 region has 12 residues. CDR3 amino acids: CSYRDYGYGYTF. CDR3 DNA: TGCAGTTACAGAGATTACGGCTATGGCTACACCTTC.

This chain connects TRBV2 to TRBJ2-7, with 11 positions matching TRBD2. The length of the CDR3 is 14 residues. CDR1 is SNHLY, CDR2 FYNNEI, per germline. With 9 bases clipped from V and 8 bases from J, the junction kept 12 bases outside the gene matches. For the CDR3, the DNA is TGTGCCAGTAAAGCCGGGACTAGCGGTCGCCAGCAGTACTTC. It codes for CASKAGTSGRQQYF.

Concerning this clonotype itself: It is likely a read error, because the conserved phenylalanine at the end of the CDR3 is missing. The chain is built from TRBV29-1 and TRBJ2-5, with 9 bases lining up with TRBD1. Per germline, CDR1 SQVTM and CDR2 ANQGSEA. The CDR3 has 12 residues. The V and J ends lost 8 bases and 5 bases, in that order; junction bases with no gene match: 6. The CDR3 sequence: CSLGGTGETQYL. The CDR3 DNA is TGCAGCTTGGGCGGGACAGGGGAGACCCAGTACCTC.

J is TRBJ2-5 and V is TRBV14, with TRBD2 identical over 7 bases. The J call may be mistaken, given a closer DNA end match to TRBJ2-1. This CDR3 contains 14 residues. Germline assignment: CDR1 SGHDN and CDR2 FVKESK. DNA of the CDR3: TGTGCCAGCAGCCGAGCCGGGACTACCAATGAGCAGTTCTTC. Translated: CASSRAGTTNEQFF.

This clonotype was observed a handful of times. J is TRBJ1-3 and V is TRBV7-2; D might be TRBD1 (5 bases). Germline CDR1 reads SGHTA; CDR2 reads FQGNSA. The CDR3 has 14 amino acids. V lost 5 bases to trimming and J lost 0 bases, with 8 bases between them. CDR3 sequence reads: CASSRGASGNTIYF. Written as DNA, the CDR3 is TGTGCCAGCAGCAGGGGCGCCTCTGGAAACACCATATATTTT.

This clonotype was seen just once. Sequence at one end of the junction differs from germline and may be a read error. The rearrangement joins TRBV7-3 to TRBJ1-5; TRBD1 aligns across 7 bases. Germline values: CDR1 SGHTA, CDR2 FQGTGA. CDR3 length: 16 residues. CDR3 residues: CASSQLTGAGNQPQHF. For the CDR3, the DNA is TGCGCCAGCAGCCAACTTACAGGGGCCGGCAATCAGCCCCAGCATTTT.